This T cell receptor beta chain originates from a study of blood T cell repertoires in COVID-19. The CDR3 spans 17 residues. CDR1 and CDR2 from the germline V gene are MGHRA and YSYEKL. Losses at the gene ends were 0 bases for V and 5 bases for J; bases not matched to a gene: 8. The repertoire was sequenced with immunoSEQ multiplex PCR; TCRdb's copy has only in-frame clones and lacks some. The repertoire has hundreds of thousands of clones, just over 85% of them found once; the top ten carry around 1.4%. This receptor was obtained from a woman in her 30s with active or convalescent COVID-19. The sequenced sample was peripheral blood. This sequence joins TRBV4-1 and TRBJ1-1; TRBD1 aligns across 11 bases. Written as DNA, the CDR3 is TGCGCCAGCAGCCAAGATCCGGGACAGGGGGTTGCAACTGAAGCTTTCTTT. It codes for CASSQDPGQGVATEAFF.